The source of this T cell receptor beta chain is a study of regulatory T cells in long-lasting Graves disease. Whole-study findings and limits: The study found TRBV28, TRBJ1-2 and TRBJ2-5 favored in persistent disease.

Germline lookup yields CDR1 LNHDA and CDR2 SQIVND (reference sequence). V was cut by 9 bases and J by 2 bases, with 19 bases left in between. The CDR3 is made up of 15 amino acids. TCR beta libraries were built with iRepertoire HTBI primers and Arm-PCR of CDR3 regions. One entry per CDR3 protein, called by TCRdb with MiXCR from the multiplex PCR reads. The sample carries roughly 500,000 distinct CDR3 sequences, roughly 13% recorded once. Described time point: newly diagnosed GD, antithyroid drugs for less than 3 months. The authors made the TCR library using RNA they extracted from PBMCs. This clonotype was detected many times. No antigen is known for it. These data also formed part of another study, on T cells in Graves' hyperthyroidism and ophthalmopathy. That report adds: A lack of ophthalmopathy progression within 18 months defined stable Graves' hyperthyroidism. Hyperthyroidism patients were newly diagnosed, had disease duration under 2 months, and were aged 18 to 65 years.

This sequence originates from a man aged 25 to 40 with Graves disease. The chain carries TRBV19 and TRBJ1-1; tentatively, D is TRBD1 (6 bases). The input for sequencing was peripheral blood mononuclear cells (PBMCs), taken at new diagnosis, from a patient treated with antithyroid drugs. The CDR3 coding sequence is TGTGCCAGCCATGACAGGACCACTACCAACACTGAAGCTTTCTTT. Encoded protein: CASHDRTTTNTEAFF. Supplemented by reference TRBV19 and TRBJ1-1, the full variable domain reads DGGITQSPKYLFRKEGQNVTLSCEQNLNHDAMYWYRQDPGQGLRLIYYSQIVNDFQKGDIAEGYSVSREKKESFPLTVTSAQKNPTAFYLCASHDRTTTNTEAFFGQGTRLTVV.